This TCR beta chain stems from a study of CD8 T cells in Susac syndrome. Study overall: Sequenced Susac syndrome patients included five or six with active disease and 8 or 9 who were in remission. When blood was drawn, the patients with Susac syndrome were therapy-naive, on corticosteroids, or on intravenous immunoglobulin alone.

Broader study findings: Maximal CD8+ clonal expansion in Susac was observed within TEMRA cells and among active patients.

An amount of RNA that ranged from 0.5 to 1 ug was reverse transcribed with random hexamers. Coverage of TCR beta CDR3 amplification by immunoSEQ multiplex PCR extended to 54 Vbeta and 13 Jbeta. TCRdb redid the calling of the immunoSEQ multiplex PCR reads with MiXCR, one entry per CDR3 protein. The profile covers roughly 88,000 distinct CDR3 sequences, with about 96% appearing a single time and more than 0.35% taken by the ten largest. The CDR3 contains 13 residues. V was cut by 3 bases and J by 2 bases, with 8 bases left in between. The germline CDR1 and CDR2 sequences are SGHRS and YFSETQ. Turning to this clonotype: Its antigen is as yet unknown.

The genes are TRBV5-1 and TRBJ1-1, with D unresolved. The sequenced material came from CD8+ T cells from PBMCs. This sequence originates from a human donor with Susac syndrome. Here the CDR3 reads CASSSYGNTEAFF. The CDR3 DNA reads TGCGCCAGCAGCTCATACGGAAACACTGAAGCTTTCTTT.